These 5 T cell receptor beta chains came from one sample sequenced in a study of blood T cell repertoires in COVID-19. Sequenced by immunoSEQ multiplex PCR; TCRdb stores in-frame clones only, minus some. The data contain about 76,000 clones, 65% to 85% of them singletons. The sequenced sample was peripheral blood. The receptors shown here come from a woman aged 55-70 years with acute or convalescent COVID-19.

This clone appeared once. The chain has TRBV10-1 and TRBJ1-2, with D unclear. CDR1 is WNHNN, CDR2 SYGVQD, per germline (reference sequence). Trimming pared 5 bases from V and 4 bases from J, leaving 14 bases between. The CDR3 has 14 residues. The chain's CDR3 is CASSPTGKIYGYTF. The CDR3, as DNA: TGCGCCAGCAGTCCCACGGGGAAAATCTATGGCTACACCTTC.

For this clone: The same CDR3 is also encoded by other DNA sequences in this sample. The rearrangement links TRBV5-1 to TRBJ1-3; 7 nucleotides align to TRBD1. The V gene's germline CDR1 is SGHRS and CDR2 YFSETQ. V lost 4 bases, J lost 0 bases, and 4 bases stayed unmatched. The CDR3 runs 15 residues. The CDR3 reads CASSTSGGSGNTIYF. Written as DNA, the CDR3 is TGCGCCAGCAGCACGTCAGGGGGCTCTGGAAACACCATATATTTT.

This clone appeared a few times. This chain uses TRBV19 with TRBJ1-2; 8 nucleotides agree with TRBD1. Germline CDR1 is LNHDA and CDR2 is SQIVND (reference sequence). J gave up 6 bases and V 2 bases, and 5 bases lay outside the gene matches. There are 14 residues in the CDR3. The CDR3 DNA is TGTGCCAGTAGTATACCAGGGGGCGTTAATGGCTACACCTTC. Its translation: CASSIPGGVNGYTF.

This clone was recorded only once. The chain links TRBV24-1 to TRBJ2-5, with D possibly TRBD1 on 5 matching bases. Germline V CDR1 and CDR2: KGHDR, SFDVKD. Trimming shortened V by 0 bases and J by 2 bases, and 9 bases separated the two germline ends. The CDR3 totals 15 residues. CDR3 in amino acids: CATSDLQGVQETQYF. The CDR3 DNA is TGTGCCACCAGTGATTTGCAAGGGGTTCAAGAGACCCAGTACTTC.

This clone was seen only a few times. CDR3 sequence: CSVGGDSGDTQYF. The DNA for the CDR3 is TGCAGCGTTGGGGGGGACTCAGGAGATACGCAGTATTTT. This rearrangement joins TRBV29-1 to TRBJ2-3, with D perhaps matching TRBD2 (6 bases). The CDR3 runs to 13 residues. Germline CDR1 is SQVTM and CDR2 is ANQGSEA. Trimming shortened V by 4 bases and J by 5 bases, and 13 bases separated the two germline ends.